One T cell receptor beta chain is described in this entry. The antigen is not known. CD45RO-negative, CCR7-positively selected cells formed the naive CD8 fraction, excluding terminally differentiated effector memory CD45RA+ cells. As handled by the study authors: Owing to the provision of junction-only sequences devoid of quality scores by immunoSEQ, filtering differed. Generated by immunoSEQ multiplex PCR, the TCRdb table keeps only in-frame clones and is missing some. That table is the source of V, J and clone size, and D and trimming were worked out from the DNA. Of 650,000 to 800,000 clones listed, roughly nine tenths were seen once; the top ten hold approximately 24%. This entry comes from a study of shared clonotypes between healthy human individuals. General observations from the study: Clonotypes not shared had lower generation probabilities than those common to all four donors. Larger estimated richness was generally recorded for naive subsets relative to memory subsets. Sorted-subset samples were not fully sequenced, rarefaction indicated.

Unmatched junction bases numbered 2, after V lost 2 bases and J lost 7 bases. The germline gives CDR1 MNHEY, CDR2 SMNVEV (reference sequence). CDR3 length: 15 amino acids. The V gene is TRBV27, the J gene TRBJ2-1; 13 nucleotides align to TRBD2. This receptor was obtained from a man aged 25-45 years in good health. Input material: naive CD8+ T cells sorted from blood. This CDR3 reads CASSLGTSGDNEQFF. The CDR3, as DNA: TGTGCCAGCAGTTTAGGGACTAGCGGGGATAATGAGCAGTTCTTC.